Listed below are T cell receptor beta chains from one sample, sequenced in a study of T cell repertoires and HLA-DP antigens. Method: immunoSEQ multiplex PCR; TCRdb's copy keeps in-frame clones and lacks some. The sample has about 73,000 clones, roughly 78% seen once. Their antigens remain unidentified. Sequenced sample: CD4+ T cells from PBMCs. These receptors originate from a man aged 60-69 years in good health and CMV-seronegative. Each CDR3 is given with its conserved first and last residue. Fields, in order: D gene, clone size, V gene, J gene, CDR3 DNA, CDR3 protein. The D gene is left open where the match is weak. A clone size is listed for some rows: how often the clone was seen (once, few, many), or a class if it is expanded.

d_call: TRBD1
clone_size: .
v_call: TRBV5-1
j_call: TRBJ1-4
cdr3_nt: TGCGCCAGCAGCCCTGGGACAGGGGGTGATGAAAAACTGTTTTTT
cdr3_aa: CASSPGTGGDEKLFF

d_call: TRBD1
clone_size: few
v_call: TRBV6-1
j_call: TRBJ1-2
cdr3_nt: TGTGCCAGCAGTGAAGCCGGACAGGCGCTTTACTTTAACTATGGCTACACCTTC
cdr3_aa: CASSEAGQALYFNYGYTF

d_call: TRBD1
clone_size: .
v_call: TRBV18
j_call: TRBJ1-5
cdr3_nt: TGTGCCAGCTCTCCGGACAGGGGCCAGCCCCAGCATTTT
cdr3_aa: CASSPDRGQPQHF

d_call: TRBD1
clone_size: .
v_call: TRBV30
j_call: TRBJ1-5
cdr3_nt: TGTGCCTGGAGTGGCAGGGGGCTAAGCAATCAGCCCCAGCATTTT
cdr3_aa: CAWSGRGLSNQPQHF

d_call: TRBD2
clone_size: once
v_call: TRBV19
j_call: TRBJ2-5
cdr3_nt: TGTGCCAGTAGTATAGGAGTCGGGGGGGAAGAGACCCAGTACTTC
cdr3_aa: CASSIGVGGEETQYF

d_call: .
clone_size: .
v_call: TRBV19
j_call: TRBJ2-5
cdr3_nt: TGTGCCAGTAGCAATACGGGGTTCCAAGAGACCCAGTACTTC
cdr3_aa: CASSNTGFQETQYF

d_call: TRBD1
clone_size: .
v_call: TRBV5-5
j_call: TRBJ2-1
cdr3_nt: TGTGCCAGCAGCCCCGGGACAGGTTCCTACAATGAGCAGTTCTTC
cdr3_aa: CASSPGTGSYNEQFF

d_call: TRBD2
clone_size: few
v_call: TRBV2
j_call: TRBJ2-7
cdr3_nt: TGTGCCAGCAGAGAGACTAGCGGCTCCTACGAGCAGTACTTC
cdr3_aa: CASRETSGSYEQYF

d_call: .
clone_size: .
v_call: TRBV7-3
j_call: TRBJ2-3
cdr3_nt: TGTGCCAGCAGCCCAGGGTGGGTTAGCACAGATACGCAGTATTTT
cdr3_aa: CASSPGWVSTDTQYF

d_call: .
clone_size: .
v_call: TRBV9
j_call: TRBJ2-3
cdr3_nt: TGTGCCAGCAGCGCTTCTGTGGGGGGCACAGATACGCAGTATTTT
cdr3_aa: CASSASVGGTDTQYF

d_call: .
clone_size: once
v_call: TRBV5-5
j_call: TRBJ2-1
cdr3_nt: TGTGCCAGCAGCAACCTCGGCCTAGCCTCGGGAGTTGCTGAGCAGTTCTTC
cdr3_aa: CASSNLGLASGVAEQFF

d_call: .
clone_size: .
v_call: TRBV7-6
j_call: TRBJ2-2
cdr3_nt: TGTGCCAGCAGCTTATCCTCCAGTTACACCGGGGAGCTGTTTTTT
cdr3_aa: CASSLSSSYTGELFF

d_call: .
clone_size: .
v_call: TRBV29-1
j_call: TRBJ2-1
cdr3_nt: TGCAGCGTTGGGGAGGTGAATGAGCAGTTCTTC
cdr3_aa: CSVGEVNEQFF

d_call: .
clone_size: .
v_call: TRBV15
j_call: TRBJ2-1
cdr3_nt: TGTGCCACCAGCAGAGGCCAGATACAGGGCTATGAGCAGTTCTTC
cdr3_aa: CATSRGQIQGYEQFF

d_call: .
clone_size: few
v_call: TRBV4-3
j_call: TRBJ2-4
cdr3_nt: TGCGCCAGCAGCCAAGGGTCTGAGGGCATTCAGTACTTC
cdr3_aa: CASSQGSEGIQYF

d_call: TRBD2
clone_size: .
v_call: TRBV30
j_call: TRBJ2-2
cdr3_nt: TGTGCCTGGAGTGAACTAGCGGGAGGGAGTATTACCGGGGAGCTGTTTTTT
cdr3_aa: CAWSELAGGSITGELFF

d_call: TRBD1
clone_size: .
v_call: TRBV30
j_call: TRBJ1-2
cdr3_nt: TGTGCCTGGGGACAGGACGACTATGGCTACACCTTC
cdr3_aa: CAWGQDDYGYTF

d_call: TRBD2
clone_size: .
v_call: TRBV28
j_call: TRBJ2-3
cdr3_nt: TGTGCCAGCAGTTTATTAGGCGGGAGCTCTACAGATACGCAGTATTTT
cdr3_aa: CASSLLGGSSTDTQYF

d_call: TRBD1
clone_size: .
v_call: TRBV6-5
j_call: TRBJ1-4
cdr3_nt: TGTGCCAGCAGCCGACAGGGCGAGAGTGAAAAACTGTTTTTT
cdr3_aa: CASSRQGESEKLFF

d_call: .
clone_size: once
v_call: TRBV5-6
j_call: TRBJ1-2
cdr3_nt: TGTGCCAGCAGCTTGGAGGGAGGGCAAGTTAACTATGGCTACACCTTC
cdr3_aa: CASSLEGGQVNYGYTF

d_call: .
clone_size: .
v_call: TRBV13
j_call: TRBJ1-2
cdr3_nt: TGTGCCAGCAGCTTAGGCTTCGAGACAGTTAACTATGGCTACACCTTC
cdr3_aa: CASSLGFETVNYGYTF

d_call: TRBD1
clone_size: .
v_call: TRBV19
j_call: TRBJ1-1
cdr3_nt: TGTGCCAGTAGGTCAGGGGGAAACACTGAAGCTTTCTTT
cdr3_aa: CASRSGGNTEAFF

d_call: TRBD2
clone_size: .
v_call: TRBV27
j_call: TRBJ2-3
cdr3_nt: TGTGCCAGCAGTTTAGCGGGGGGGCCCAAAAAGCAGTATTTT
cdr3_aa: CASSLAGGPKKQYF

d_call: TRBD1
clone_size: .
v_call: TRBV28
j_call: TRBJ1-1
cdr3_nt: TGTGCCAGCAGGTGGGACAGGGGCCACACTGAAGCTTTCTTT
cdr3_aa: CASRWDRGHTEAFF

d_call: TRBD1
clone_size: .
v_call: TRBV18
j_call: TRBJ2-3
cdr3_nt: TGTGCCAGCTCACCAAATAAGGGGGCTCCAGATACGCAGTATTTT
cdr3_aa: CASSPNKGAPDTQYF

d_call: .
clone_size: .
v_call: TRBV5-6
j_call: TRBJ2-3
cdr3_nt: TGTGCCAGCAGCTTGGGGCGAGAGACGCAGTATTTT
cdr3_aa: CASSLGRETQYF

d_call: TRBD1
clone_size: .
v_call: TRBV19
j_call: TRBJ2-3
cdr3_nt: TGTGCCAGTAGCAAGCTATCCGGGACAGCCCAGAATACGCAGTATTTT
cdr3_aa: CASSKLSGTAQNTQYF

d_call: TRBD1
clone_size: .
v_call: TRBV7-2
j_call: TRBJ1-2
cdr3_nt: TGTGCCAGCAGCTTAGCGGGGACAGGGACCAATGGCTACACCTTC
cdr3_aa: CASSLAGTGTNGYTF